This record looks at one T cell receptor beta chain sequence and its context. Its antigen is still unknown. These data originate in a study of CD4+ T cells in melanoma. Study-wide results and limits: CD8+ T cell, macrophage and B cell function reportedly correlated with neoantigen-specific CD4+ T cells.

Some clones are missing from TCRdb's copy, which holds only in-frame ones; the method was immunoSEQ multiplex PCR. The table records roughly 10,000 clones, approximately 60% of them present only once. In germline, CDR1 is MNHNS, CDR2 SASEGT. This CDR3 has 13 amino acids. Trimming cost V 4 bases and J 12 bases; bases outside gene matches: 9. Sample: cells from a culture (not recorded whether cultured in vitro). This TCR came from a human donor with melanoma. This chain links TRBV6-1 with TRBJ2-1; 7 bases fit TRBD2. The CDR3 sequence is CASSVSGPGGQFF. CDR3 sequence (DNA): TGTGCCAGCAGTGTCTCGGGGCCGGGGGGGCAGTTCTTC.